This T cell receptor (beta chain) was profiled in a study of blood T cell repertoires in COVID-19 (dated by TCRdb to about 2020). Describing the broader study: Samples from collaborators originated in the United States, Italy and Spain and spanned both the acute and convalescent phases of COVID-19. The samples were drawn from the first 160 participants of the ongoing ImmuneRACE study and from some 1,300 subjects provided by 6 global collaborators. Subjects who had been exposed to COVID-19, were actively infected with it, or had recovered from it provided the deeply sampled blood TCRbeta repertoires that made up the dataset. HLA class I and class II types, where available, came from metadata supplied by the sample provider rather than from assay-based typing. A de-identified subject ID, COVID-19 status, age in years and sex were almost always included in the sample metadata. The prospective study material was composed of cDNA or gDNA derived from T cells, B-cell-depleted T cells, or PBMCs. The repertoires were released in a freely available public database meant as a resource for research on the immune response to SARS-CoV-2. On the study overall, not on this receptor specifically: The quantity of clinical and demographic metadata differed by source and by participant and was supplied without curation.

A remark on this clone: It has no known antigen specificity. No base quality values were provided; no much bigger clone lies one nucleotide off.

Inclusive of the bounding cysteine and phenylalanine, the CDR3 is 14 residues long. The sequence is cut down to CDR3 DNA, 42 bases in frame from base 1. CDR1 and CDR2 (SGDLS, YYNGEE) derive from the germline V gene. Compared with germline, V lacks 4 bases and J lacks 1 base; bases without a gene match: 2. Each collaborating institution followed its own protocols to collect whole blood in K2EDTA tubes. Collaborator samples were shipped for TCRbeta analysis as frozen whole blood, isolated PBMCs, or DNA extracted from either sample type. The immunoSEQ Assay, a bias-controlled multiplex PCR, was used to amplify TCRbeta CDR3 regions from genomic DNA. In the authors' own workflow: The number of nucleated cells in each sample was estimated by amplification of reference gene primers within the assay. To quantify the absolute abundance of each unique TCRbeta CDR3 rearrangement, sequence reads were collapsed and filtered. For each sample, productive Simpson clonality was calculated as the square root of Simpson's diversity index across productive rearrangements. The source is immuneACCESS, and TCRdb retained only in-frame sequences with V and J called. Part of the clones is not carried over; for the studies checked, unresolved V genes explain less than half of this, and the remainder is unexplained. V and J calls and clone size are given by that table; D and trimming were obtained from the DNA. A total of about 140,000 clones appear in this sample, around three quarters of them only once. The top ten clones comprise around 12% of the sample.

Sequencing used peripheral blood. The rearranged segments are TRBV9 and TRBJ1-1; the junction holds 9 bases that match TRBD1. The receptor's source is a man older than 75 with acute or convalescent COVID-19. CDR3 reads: CASSPGQGNTEAFF. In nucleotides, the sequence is TGTGCCAGCAGCCCGGGACAGGGGAACACTGAAGCTTTCTTT.